This T cell receptor (beta chain) was retrieved from a study of blood T cell repertoires in COVID-19. Study background: Acute-phase and convalescent COVID-19 samples originated in the United States, Italy and Spain. Sources were T cells, B-cell-depleted T cells, or PBMCs; the material itself was cDNA or gDNA.

Assay used: immunoSEQ multiplex PCR; TCRdb lists only in-frame clones, some missing. The table lists over 120,000 clones, approximately 89% of them singletons, with under 2% in the top ten. Germline V gives CDR1 LGHNA, CDR2 YNFKEQ. V lost 1 base and J lost 5, with 15 bases in between. CDR3 length equals 15 residues. This rearrangement joins TRBV4-2 to TRBJ2-7, with D tentatively TRBD2 (5 bases). The source of this sequence is a human donor in a cohort sampled during active COVID-19. Input material: peripheral blood. This chain's CDR3 is CASSQVLSAENEQYF. The CDR3 DNA is TGTGCCAGCAGCCAAGTTCTTTCAGCGGAAAACGAGCAGTACTTC.